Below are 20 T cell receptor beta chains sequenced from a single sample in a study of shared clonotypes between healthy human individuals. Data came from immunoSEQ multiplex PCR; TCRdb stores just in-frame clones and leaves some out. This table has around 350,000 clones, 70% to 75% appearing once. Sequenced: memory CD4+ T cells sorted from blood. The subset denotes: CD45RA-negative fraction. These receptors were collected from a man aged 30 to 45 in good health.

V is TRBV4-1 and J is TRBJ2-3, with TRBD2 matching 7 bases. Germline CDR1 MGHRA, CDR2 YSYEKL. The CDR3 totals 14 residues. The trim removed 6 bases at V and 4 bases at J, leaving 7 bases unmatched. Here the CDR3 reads CASSTSVGSDTQYF. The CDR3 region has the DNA TGCGCCAGCAGTACTAGCGTGGGATCAGATACGCAGTATTTT.

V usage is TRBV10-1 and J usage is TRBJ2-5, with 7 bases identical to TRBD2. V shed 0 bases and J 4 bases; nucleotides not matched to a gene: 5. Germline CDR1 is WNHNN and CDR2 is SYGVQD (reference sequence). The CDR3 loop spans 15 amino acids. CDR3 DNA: TGCGCCAGCAGTGAGTCTTCGGGGAGGGGAGAGACCCAGTACTTC. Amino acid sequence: CASSESSGRGETQYF.

The CDR3: CASSLVLAGLYEQFF. The CDR3 nucleotides are TGTGCCAGCAGCTTGGTACTAGCGGGACTGTATGAGCAGTTCTTC. This sequence joins TRBV5-5 and TRBJ2-1, with TRBD2 identical over 10 bases. With V trimmed by 0 bases and J by 8 bases, 5 bases remained unmatched. Germline CDR1 and CDR2: SGHKS and YYEKEE (reference sequence). The CDR3 length is 15 residues.

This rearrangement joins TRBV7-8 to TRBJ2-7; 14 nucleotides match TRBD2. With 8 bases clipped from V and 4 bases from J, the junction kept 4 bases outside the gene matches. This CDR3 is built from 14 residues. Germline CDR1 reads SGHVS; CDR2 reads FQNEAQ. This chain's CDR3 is CASGRLAGGYEQYF. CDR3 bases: TGTGCCAGCGGCAGACTAGCGGGAGGGTACGAGCAGTACTTC.

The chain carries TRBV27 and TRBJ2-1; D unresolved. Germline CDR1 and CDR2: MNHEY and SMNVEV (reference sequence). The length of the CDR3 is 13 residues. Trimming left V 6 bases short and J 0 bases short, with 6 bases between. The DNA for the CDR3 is TGTGCCAGCAGGCAGAGCTCCTACAATGAGCAGTTCTTC. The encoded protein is CASRQSSYNEQFF.

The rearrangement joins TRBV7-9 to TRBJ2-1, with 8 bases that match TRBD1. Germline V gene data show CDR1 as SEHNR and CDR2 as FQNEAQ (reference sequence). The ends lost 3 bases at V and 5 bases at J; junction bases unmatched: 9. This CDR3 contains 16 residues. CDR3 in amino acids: CASSFLDRVEDNEQFF. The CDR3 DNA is TGTGCCAGCAGCTTTCTGGACAGGGTGGAGGACAATGAGCAGTTCTTC.

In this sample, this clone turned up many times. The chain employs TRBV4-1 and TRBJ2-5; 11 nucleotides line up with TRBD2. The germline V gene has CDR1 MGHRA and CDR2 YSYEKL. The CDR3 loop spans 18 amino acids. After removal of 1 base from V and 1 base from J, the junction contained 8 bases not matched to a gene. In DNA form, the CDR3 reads TGCGCCAGCAGCCAAGTCCTAGCGGGAGGTTCGGGCCAAGAGACCCAGTACTTC. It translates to CASSQVLAGGSGQETQYF.

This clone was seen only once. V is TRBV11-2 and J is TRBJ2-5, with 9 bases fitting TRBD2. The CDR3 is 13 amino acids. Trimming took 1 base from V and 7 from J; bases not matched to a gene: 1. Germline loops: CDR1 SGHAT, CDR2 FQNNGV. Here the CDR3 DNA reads TGTGCCAGCAGCTTAGTAGCGGGGGCGACCCAGTACTTC. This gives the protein CASSLVAGATQYF.

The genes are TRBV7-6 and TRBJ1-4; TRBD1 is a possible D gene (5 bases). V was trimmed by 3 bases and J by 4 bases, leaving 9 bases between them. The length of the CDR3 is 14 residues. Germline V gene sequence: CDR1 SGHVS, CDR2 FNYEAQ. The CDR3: CASSFRDGNEKLFF. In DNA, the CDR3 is TGTGCCAGCAGCTTCCGGGACGGTAATGAAAAACTGTTTTTT.

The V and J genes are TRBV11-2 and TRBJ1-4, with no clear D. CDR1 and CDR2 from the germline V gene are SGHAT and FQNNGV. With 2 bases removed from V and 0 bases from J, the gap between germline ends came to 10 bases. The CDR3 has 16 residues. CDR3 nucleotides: TGTGCCAGCAGCTTAAGGAGAGACGCAACTAATGAAAAACTGTTTTTT. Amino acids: CASSLRRDATNEKLFF. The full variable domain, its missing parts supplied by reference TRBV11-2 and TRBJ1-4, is EAGVAQSPRYKIIEKRQSVAFWCNPISGHATLYWYQQILGQGPKLLIQFQNNGVVDDSQLPKDRFSAERLKGVDSTLKIQPAKLEDSAVYLCASSLRRDATNEKLFFGSGTQLSVL.

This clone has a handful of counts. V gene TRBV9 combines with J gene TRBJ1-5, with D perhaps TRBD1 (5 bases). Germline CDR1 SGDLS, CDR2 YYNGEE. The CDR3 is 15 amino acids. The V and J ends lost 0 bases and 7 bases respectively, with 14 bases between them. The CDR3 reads CASSVGVGRGQPQHF. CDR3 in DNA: TGTGCCAGCAGCGTAGGAGTGGGGCGCGGGCAGCCCCAGCATTTT.

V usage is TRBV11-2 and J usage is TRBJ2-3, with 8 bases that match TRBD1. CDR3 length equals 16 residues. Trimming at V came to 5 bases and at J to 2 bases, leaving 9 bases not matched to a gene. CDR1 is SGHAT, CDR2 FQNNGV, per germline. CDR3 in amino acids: CASSRAGQAITDTQYF. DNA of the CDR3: TGTGCCAGCAGCCGGGCGGGACAGGCCATCACAGATACGCAGTATTTT.

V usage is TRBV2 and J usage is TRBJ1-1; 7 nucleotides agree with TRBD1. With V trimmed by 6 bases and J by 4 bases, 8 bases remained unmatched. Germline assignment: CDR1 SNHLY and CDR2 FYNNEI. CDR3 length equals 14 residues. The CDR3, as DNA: TGTGCCAGCAGCATTGACAGGGCGGGCACTGAAGCTTTCTTT. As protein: CASSIDRAGTEAFF.

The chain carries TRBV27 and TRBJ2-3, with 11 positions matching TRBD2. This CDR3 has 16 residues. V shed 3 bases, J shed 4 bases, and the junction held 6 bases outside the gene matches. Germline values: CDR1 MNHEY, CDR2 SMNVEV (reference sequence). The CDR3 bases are TGTGCCAGCAGTTTCATTGGGACTAGCGGACCAGATACGCAGTATTTT. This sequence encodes CASSFIGTSGPDTQYF.

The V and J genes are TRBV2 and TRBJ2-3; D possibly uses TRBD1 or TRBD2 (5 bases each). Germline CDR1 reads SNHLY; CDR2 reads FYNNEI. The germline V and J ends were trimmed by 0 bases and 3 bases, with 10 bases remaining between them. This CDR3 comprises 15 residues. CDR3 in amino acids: CASSEAGVRTDTQYF. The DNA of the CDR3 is TGTGCCAGCAGTGAAGCGGGGGTTCGGACAGATACGCAGTATTTT. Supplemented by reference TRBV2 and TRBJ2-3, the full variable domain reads EPEVTQTPSHQVTQMGQEVILRCVPISNHLYFYWYRQILGQKVEFLVSFYNNEISEKSEIFDDQFSVERPDGSNFTLKIRSTKLEDSAMYFCASSEAGVRTDTQYFGPGTRLTVL.

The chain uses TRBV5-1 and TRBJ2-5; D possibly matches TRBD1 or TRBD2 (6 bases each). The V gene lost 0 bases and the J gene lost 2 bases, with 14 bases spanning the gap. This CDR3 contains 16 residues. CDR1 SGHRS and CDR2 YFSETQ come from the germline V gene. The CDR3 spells CASSLDSWGAQETQYF. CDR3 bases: TGCGCCAGCAGCTTGGATTCGTGGGGGGCGCAAGAGACCCAGTACTTC.

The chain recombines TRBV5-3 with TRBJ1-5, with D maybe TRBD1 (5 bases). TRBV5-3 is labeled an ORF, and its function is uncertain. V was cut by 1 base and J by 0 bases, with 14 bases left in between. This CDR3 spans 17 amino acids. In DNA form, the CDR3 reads TGTGCCAGAAGCTTGTACTCAGGGTCGTATAGCAATCAGCCCCAGCATTTT. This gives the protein CARSLYSGSYSNQPQHF.

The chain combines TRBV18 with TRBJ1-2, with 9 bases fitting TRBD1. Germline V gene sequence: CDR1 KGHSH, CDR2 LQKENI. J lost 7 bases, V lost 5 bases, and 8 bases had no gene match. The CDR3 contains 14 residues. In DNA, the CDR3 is TGTGCCAGCTCATCGACAGGGGGGTCATCTGGCTACACCTTC. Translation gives CASSSTGGSSGYTF. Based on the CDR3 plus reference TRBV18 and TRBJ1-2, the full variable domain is NAGVMQNPRHLVRRRGQEARLRCSPMKGHSHVYWYRQLPEEGLKFMVYLQKENIIDESGMPKERFSAEFPKEGPSILRIQQVVRGDSAAYFCASSSTGGSSGYTFGSGTRLTVV.

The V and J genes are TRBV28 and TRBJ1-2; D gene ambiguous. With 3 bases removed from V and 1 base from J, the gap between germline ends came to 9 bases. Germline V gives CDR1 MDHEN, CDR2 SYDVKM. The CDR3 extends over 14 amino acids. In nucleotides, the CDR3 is TGTGCCAGCAGTTTTGAGACAAGTAACTATGGCTACACCTTC. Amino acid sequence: CASSFETSNYGYTF.

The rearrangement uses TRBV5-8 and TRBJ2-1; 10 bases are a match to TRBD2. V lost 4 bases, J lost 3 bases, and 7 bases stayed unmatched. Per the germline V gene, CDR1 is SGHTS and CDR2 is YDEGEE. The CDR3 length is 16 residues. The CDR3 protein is CASSTKRLAGYNEQFF. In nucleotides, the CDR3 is TGTGCCAGCAGCACTAAAAGACTAGCGGGCTACAATGAGCAGTTCTTC.